The 27 T cell receptor beta chains below come from one sample, sequenced in a study of blood T cells in healthy people across ages. Alongside a J-beta primer mix, a sample-barcoded 5' primer served in a second PCR lasting about 7 to 11 cycles. One entry per CDR3 protein results from TCRdb running MiXCR on the 5' RACE reads. This table has hundreds of thousands of distinct CDR3 sequences, approximately 25% appearing once. These data also featured in a second study, about T cells of mothers and their children.

Sequencing input: blood. The receptors were gathered from a boy younger than 18 in good health.

The rearrangement links TRBV29-1 to TRBJ1-1; possibly TRBD1 for D (5 bases). Germline V gives CDR1 SQVTM, CDR2 ANQGSEA. The CDR3 contains 13 residues. V lost 3 bases to trimming and J lost 5 bases, with 13 bases between them. The DNA for the CDR3 is TGCAGCGTTGACGGGGGGTATGGGACTGAAGCTTTCTTT. This gives the protein CSVDGGYGTEAFF.

This clonotype was seen a handful of times. The chain has TRBV3-1 and TRBJ1-4; D possibly corresponds to TRBD1 (6 bases). CDR3 size: 15 residues. V lost 1 base, J lost 5 bases, and 11 bases lay in between. The germline V gene has CDR1 LGHDT and CDR2 YNNKEL (reference sequence). The DNA for the CDR3 is TGTGCCAGCAGCCAAGGGAATCAGGGGAATGAAAAACTGTTTTTT. Protein product: CASSQGNQGNEKLFF. Full variable domain (remainder filled in from reference TRBV3-1 and TRBJ1-4): DTAVSQTPKYLVTQMGNDKSIKCEQNLGHDTMYWYKQDSKKFLKIMFSYNNKELIINETVPNRFSPKSPDKAHLNLHINSLELGDSAVYFCASSQGNQGNEKLFFGSGTQLSVL.

The rearrangement uses TRBV25-1 and TRBJ1-6; TRBD1 might be the D (6 bases). CDR1 is MGHDK and CDR2 is SYGVNS in the germline V gene. The V gene lost 2 bases and the J gene lost 7 bases, with 6 bases spanning the gap. The CDR3 totals 13 residues. The CDR3 protein is CASSEQGNSPLHF. DNA of the CDR3: TGTGCCAGCAGTGAACAGGGGAATTCACCCCTCCACTTT. The entire variable domain, with the rest obtained from reference TRBV25-1 and TRBJ1-6, is as follows: EADIYQTPRYLVIGTGKKITLECSQTMGHDKMYWYQQDPGMELHLIHYSYGVNSTEKGDLSSESTVSRIRTEHFPLTLESARPSHTSQYLCASSEQGNSPLHFGNGTRLTVT.

This chain links TRBV7-2 with TRBJ2-5; 11 nucleotides match TRBD2. The DNA end favors TRBJ2-7, so the J call may be wrong. Germline values: CDR1 SGHTA, CDR2 FQGNSA. The CDR3 consists of 15 residues. The CDR3 sequence is CASSLALAGVDEQYF. The CDR3 bases are TGTGCCAGCAGCTTAGCACTAGCGGGAGTCGACGAGCAGTACTTC.

This clonotype has a handful of counts. The chain is built from TRBV5-1 and TRBJ1-2; D is undetermined. The germline gives CDR1 SGHRS, CDR2 YFSETQ. V dropped 0 bases and J dropped 8 bases, with 17 bases sitting between them. The CDR3 sequence is 15 residues long. The CDR3 here is CASSLDSPLERGYTF. CDR3 in DNA: TGCGCCAGCAGCTTGGATTCGCCACTCGAACGGGGCTACACCTTC.

The chain carries TRBV5-1 and TRBJ2-4; TRBD2 agrees at 10 bases. CDR1 and CDR2 (germline): SGHRS, YFSETQ. Trimming cost V 0 bases and J 6 bases; bases outside gene matches: 3. The CDR3 covers 15 residues. This chain's CDR3 is CASSLESSGRNIQYF. The CDR3 DNA is TGCGCCAGCAGCTTGGAATCTAGCGGGAGAAACATTCAGTACTTC. Full variable domain (remainder filled in from reference TRBV5-1 and TRBJ2-4): KAGVTQTPRYLIKTRGQQVTLSCSPISGHRSVSWYQQTPGQGLQFLFEYFSETQRNKGNFPGRFSGRQFSNSRSEMNVSTLELGDSALYLCASSLESSGRNIQYFGAGTRLSVL.

This clonotype was seen a single time. Sequence at one end of the junction differs from germline and may be a read error. The chain links TRBV12-3 or TRBV12-4 to TRBJ2-1; D is possibly TRBD2 (6 bases). This CDR3 spans 13 amino acids. In DNA, the CDR3 is TGTGCCAGCAACCCGGGACTCAACAATGAGCAGCTCTTC. Protein product: CASNPGLNNEQLF.

The V gene is TRBV27, the J gene TRBJ1-5; D is unclear. The CDR3 totals 13 residues. Trimming removed 2 bases from V and 4 bases from J, with 6 bases in between. Germline V lookup: CDR1 MNHEY, CDR2 SMNVEV (reference sequence). The DNA of the CDR3 is TGTGCCAGCAGTTTAGTGGAAAATCAGCCCCAGCATTTT. It translates to CASSLVENQPQHF.

The count of this clonotype is one. This chain links TRBV12-3 or TRBV12-4 with TRBJ1-1; TRBD1 might be the D (6 bases). There are 12 residues in the CDR3. Trimming removed 6 bases at V and 5 bases at J, with 10 bases between. The CDR3 loop reads CASRGGWTEAFF. The CDR3 DNA reads TGTGCCAGCAGAGGGGGGTGGACTGAAGCTTTCTTT.

This clonotype has a handful of counts. This chain links TRBV29-1 with TRBJ2-7; TRBD1 aligns across 9 bases. Germline CDR1 reads SQVTM; CDR2 reads ANQGSEA. This CDR3 contains 13 residues. After removal of 7 bases from V and 2 bases from J, the junction contained 6 bases not matched to a gene. The CDR3 sequence: CSATGQGPYEQYF. The CDR3 DNA reads TGCAGCGCTACAGGACAGGGGCCCTACGAGCAGTACTTC.

The sample holds a few counts of this clonotype. The gene calls are TRBV7-9 and TRBJ2-3, with TRBD2 identical over 9 bases. The trim removed 6 bases at V and 2 bases at J, leaving 9 bases unmatched. The CDR3 covers 16 residues. Per germline, CDR1 SEHNR and CDR2 FQNEAQ (reference sequence). For the CDR3, the DNA is TGTGCCAGCAGTATAGAGCGGGGGGCCCTCACAGATACGCAGTATTTT. Translating gives CASSIERGALTDTQYF.

This clonotype was counted only a few times. V is TRBV12-3 or TRBV12-4 and J is TRBJ1-2; no clear D gene. This CDR3 has 13 amino acids. V shed 6 bases and J shed 8 bases, with 16 bases lying between them. Here the CDR3 DNA reads TGTGCCAGCAGCCTTAACGGGGATCAAGGCTACACCTTC. It codes for CASSLNGDQGYTF.

This clonotype showed up just a few times. J is TRBJ2-5 and V is TRBV20-1; D perhaps matches TRBD1 (5 bases). The DNA matches TRBJ2-1 better at its end, which makes the J call doubtful. CDR3 length: 11 residues. Germline V lookup: CDR1 DFQATT, CDR2 SNEGSKA (reference sequence). CDR3 nucleotide sequence: TGCAGTGCTGGAGTCAGGGATGAGCAGTTCTTC. It translates to CSAGVRDEQFF.

V usage is TRBV21-1 and J usage is TRBJ1-5; the table names TRBD1, a call not compared with the DNA. TRBV21-1 is a documented pseudogene. The CDR3 is made up of 16 amino acids. The CDR3 DNA reads as TGTGCCAGCAGCAAAGGGGACAGGGCGAGCAATCAGCCCCAGCATTTT. It encodes CASSKGDRASNQPQHF.

This chain links TRBV7-3 with TRBJ2-5, with 8 bases identical to TRBD2. The J segment lost 3 bases and the V segment lost 5 bases, leaving 8 bases of the junction unmatched. CDR3 size: 15 residues. CDR1 SGHTA and CDR2 FQGTGA come from the germline V gene. CDR3 in DNA: TGTGCCAGCAGCCCTAACGGGGGGGCCGAAGAGACCCAGTACTTC. It translates to CASSPNGGAEETQYF.

This chain uses TRBV11-3 with TRBJ1-4; D call uncertain. Germline loops: CDR1 SGHNT, CDR2 YENEEA. This CDR3 contains 14 residues. V was pared by 5 bases and J by 4 bases, with 11 bases between. The CDR3, as DNA: TGTGCCAGCAGCCCGGGAGCCCATAATGAAAAACTGTTTTTT. The encoded protein is CASSPGAHNEKLFF. Based on the CDR3 plus reference TRBV11-3 and TRBJ1-4, the full variable domain is EAGVVQSPRYKIIEKKQPVAFWCNPISGHNTLYWYLQNLGQGPELLIRYENEEAVDDSQLPKDRFSAERLKGVDSTLKIQPAELGDSAVYLCASSPGAHNEKLFFGSGTQLSVL.

There are a few counts of this clonotype. The V and J genes are TRBV5-1 and TRBJ2-1; a possible D gene is TRBD2 (5 bases). The V gene lost 4 bases and the J gene lost 8 bases, with 22 bases spanning the gap. The CDR3 has 16 amino acids. Germline-derived CDR1 and CDR2 are SGHRS and YFSETQ. CDR3 loop: CASSPPSGTDGDEQFF. As DNA, the CDR3 is TGCGCCAGCAGCCCCCCGAGCGGAACTGATGGTGATGAGCAGTTCTTC.

This clonotype occurred a few times. This chain links TRBV27 with TRBJ1-4, with TRBD1 matching 7 bases. V was pared by 5 bases and J by 5 bases, with 8 bases of the junction left unmatched. The germline gives CDR1 MNHEY, CDR2 SMNVEV (reference sequence). The CDR3 has 15 amino acids. In nucleotides, the CDR3 is TGTGCCAGCAGTCCCGGGACAGTGCTGAATGAAAAACTGTTTTTT. Its translation: CASSPGTVLNEKLFF.

In its sample, this clonotype was seen a few times. The chain carries TRBV15 and TRBJ2-3; D call uncertain. Germline-derived CDR1 and CDR2 are LNHNV and YYDKDF (reference sequence). This CDR3 region has 16 residues. V was cut by 0 bases and J by 0 bases, with 10 bases left in between. DNA for the CDR3: TGTGCCACCAGCAGAGAACCTACAGCCAGCACAGATACGCAGTATTTT. It is translated as CATSREPTASTDTQYF.

This clonotype turned up a few times. V is TRBV5-5 and J is TRBJ1-2; no clear D. Between the trimmed V and J ends, which lost 4 bases and 3 bases, there was a span of 16 bases. The germline V gene encodes CDR1 SGHKS and CDR2 YYEKEE (reference sequence). The CDR3 spans 15 residues. DNA for the CDR3: TGTGCCAGCAGCCCCACAGTAGCAATGGACTATGGCTACACCTTC. It specifies CASSPTVAMDYGYTF.

A few counts support this clonotype. The chain uses TRBV7-9 and TRBJ1-1; 9 nucleotides match TRBD1. Losses at the gene ends were 8 bases for V and 5 bases for J; bases not matched to a gene: 6. This CDR3 contains 13 residues. Per the germline V gene, CDR1 is SEHNR and CDR2 is FQNEAQ (reference sequence). CDR3 sequence: CASLTGGVTEAFF. The CDR3 nucleotides read TGTGCCAGCCTGACAGGGGGGGTAACTGAAGCTTTCTTT.

The chain joins TRBV5-1 to TRBJ2-2, with 8 bases fitting TRBD2. Looked up from germline, CDR1 is SGHRS and CDR2 is YFSETQ. This CDR3 has 17 residues. V trimming: 0 bases; J trimming: 0 bases; junction bases outside the gene matches: 4. CDR3 in amino acids: CASSLDPAGANTGELFF. CDR3 coding DNA: TGCGCCAGCAGCTTGGATCCAGCGGGGGCGAACACCGGGGAGCTGTTTTTT.

This clonotype was recorded at least ten times. This chain connects TRBV20-1 to TRBJ2-2; D call uncertain. Trimming removed 0 bases from V and 3 bases from J, with 11 bases in between. The length of the CDR3 is 15 residues. Germline assignment: CDR1 DFQATT and CDR2 SNEGSKA (reference sequence). The CDR3 region is CSARDPRSDTGELFF. CDR3 DNA sequence: TGCAGTGCTAGAGATCCTCGGAGTGACACCGGGGAGCTGTTTTTT.

About this clonotype: At one boundary the junction diverges from the germline segment, which might be a read error. The chain joins TRBV4-1 to TRBJ2-5; 7 bases are a match to TRBD1. The CDR3 spans 16 residues. Germline V gene data show CDR1 as MGHRA and CDR2 as YSYEKL. CDR3 coding DNA: TGCGCCAGCAGCCAAGATGGGACAGACCACCAAGAGACCCAGTGCTTC. It translates to CASSQDGTDHQETQCF.

This clonotype was detected only once. The rearrangement uses TRBV12-3 or TRBV12-4 and TRBJ1-5; no firm D call. V lost 4 bases to trimming and J lost 5 bases, with 9 bases between them. The CDR3 covers 13 residues. The CDR3 DNA sequence: TGTGCCAGCAGTTGTGGTGGGGATCAGCCCCAGCATTTT. Amino acid sequence: CASSCGGDQPQHF.

The chain carries TRBV7-9 and TRBJ2-7, with D perhaps given as TRBD1 or TRBD2 (5 bases each). The CDR3 is 15 residues long. Trimming removed 1 base from V and 5 bases from J, with 15 bases in between. The germline gives CDR1 SEHNR, CDR2 FQNEAQ (reference sequence). The CDR3 region has the DNA TGTGCCAGCAGCTTAGTTGAGGGGCTAAGGGACGAGCAGTACTTC. Its translation is CASSLVEGLRDEQYF.

There are a few counts of this clonotype. The chain combines TRBV7-9 with TRBJ2-7, with 8 bases fitting TRBD2. J was trimmed by 0 bases and V by 5 bases; bases with no gene match: 3. Germline CDR1 reads SEHNR; CDR2 reads FQNEAQ (reference sequence). The CDR3 extends over 14 amino acids. This CDR3 reads CASSGGTSSYEQYF. CDR3 in DNA: TGTGCCAGCAGCGGAGGGACTAGCTCCTACGAGCAGTACTTC.